A single sample gave rise to the 11 T cell receptor beta chains below, sequenced in a study of naive and memory T cell subsets. The beta constant-region primer was an equimolar mix of two oligonucleotides covering TRBC1 and TRBC2. Ligated cDNA was amplified by four rounds of PCR with nested alpha and beta constant-region primers and SP2. TCRdb redid the calling of the UMI-ligation and nested PCR reads with MiXCR, one entry per CDR3 protein. The profile shows 80,000 or so distinct CDR3 sequences, 9% of them singletons. Sequencing input: naive CD8+ T cells from blood. All receptors come from a human donor in good health.

This clonotype occurred many times. The chain is built from TRBV29-1 and TRBJ2-1; D is possibly TRBD2 (6 bases). CDR3 length: 13 residues. The germline CDR1 and CDR2 sequences are SQVTM and ANQGSEA. Trimming removed 7 bases at V and 6 bases at J, with 16 bases between. The CDR3 sequence is CSGEVGVGNEQFF. CDR3 coding DNA: TGCAGCGGGGAGGTTGGGGTGGGCAATGAGCAGTTCTTC.

This clonotype was counted only a few times. The CDR3 is CASSLVIDEQFF. The CDR3 DNA sequence: TGTGCCAGCAGCTTGGTGATTGATGAGCAGTTCTTC. The chain has TRBV5-6 and TRBJ2-1; unclear D gene. The germline V and J ends were trimmed by 0 bases and 8 bases, with 6 bases remaining between them. This CDR3 region has 12 residues. Germline V gene lookup returns CDR1 SGHDT and CDR2 YYEEEE.

This sequence joins TRBV29-1 and TRBJ2-2, with D tentatively TRBD1 (6 bases). In germline, CDR1 is SQVTM, CDR2 ANQGSEA. V was clipped by 0 bases and J by 5 bases, with 16 bases between them. This CDR3 has 16 residues. For the CDR3, the DNA is TGCAGCGTTGAAGATGGGGGCCAGGGTAGTACCGGGGAGCTGTTTTTT. It specifies CSVEDGGQGSTGELFF.

This clonotype was counted ten times or more. The rearrangement uses TRBV27 and TRBJ2-3; 11 bases line up with TRBD2. Losses at the gene ends were 5 bases for V and 14 bases for J; bases not matched to a gene: 9. There are 13 residues in the CDR3. The germline gives CDR1 MNHEY, CDR2 SMNVEV (reference sequence). CDR3: CASSTTGLAGLYF. Here the CDR3 DNA reads TGTGCCAGCAGTACTACCGGACTAGCGGGTTTGTATTTT.

This clonotype has more than one count but fewer than ten. This chain joins TRBV2 and TRBJ2-7; D gene uncertain. The CDR3 is made up of 15 amino acids. Germline CDR1 SNHLY, CDR2 FYNNEI. V was pared by 3 bases and J by 2 bases, with 14 bases between. For the CDR3, the DNA is TGTGCCAGCAGTGAGGGCCCCGGGTTCCCCTACGAGCAGTACTTC. Encoded protein: CASSEGPGFPYEQYF.

This clonotype was recorded a few times. This chain links TRBV20-1 with TRBJ2-7; the match to TRBD2 covers 9 bases. The CDR3 length is 15 residues. Germline trimming cut 3 bases from V and 4 bases from J; bases unmatched to any gene: 10. Germline-derived CDR1 and CDR2 are DFQATT and SNEGSKA (reference sequence). CDR3 amino acids: CSASSLAGSTYEQYF. The CDR3 DNA follows: TGCAGTGCTAGTTCGCTAGCGGGATCCACTTACGAGCAGTACTTC.

This clonotype was detected a few times. The rearrangement joins TRBV12-3 or TRBV12-4 to TRBJ1-2; D might be TRBD1 (5 bases). The V gene lost 6 bases and the J gene lost 0 bases, with 8 bases spanning the gap. CDR3 size: 13 residues. In nucleotides, the CDR3 is TGTGCCAGCAGCCTACAGGCTAACTATGGCTACACCTTC. Its translation is CASSLQANYGYTF.

This clonotype appeared a few times. The rearrangement joins TRBV6-2 or TRBV6-3 to TRBJ2-1; TRBD2 matches 7 bases. This CDR3 is 17 amino acids long. V shed 4 bases, J shed 6 bases, and the junction held 15 bases outside the gene matches. Germline CDR1 reads MNHEY; CDR2 reads SVGEGT. CDR3 amino acids: CASSLWEGPGIVNEQFF. CDR3 bases: TGTGCCAGCAGTTTGTGGGAGGGCCCAGGGATTGTCAATGAGCAGTTCTTC.

The V and J genes are TRBV4-1 and TRBJ1-5; no clear D gene. The ends were cut back, 1 base at V and 0 bases at J, with 7 bases in the middle. CDR1 and CDR2 (germline): MGHRA, YSYEKL. CDR3 length: 15 residues. This chain's CDR3 is CASSQVADSNQPQHF. CDR3 bases: TGCGCCAGCAGCCAAGTCGCGGATAGCAATCAGCCCCAGCATTTT.

This clonotype was seen only a few times. The rearrangement joins TRBV29-1 to TRBJ2-7; 10 bases map to TRBD1. CDR1 and CDR2 (germline): SQVTM, ANQGSEA. V shed 6 bases, J shed 2 bases, and the junction held 10 bases outside the gene matches. The CDR3 extends over 15 amino acids. CDR3 DNA sequence: TGCAGCGTCGCACACTACGGGACAGGGGCCTACGAGCAGTACTTC. Translated: CSVAHYGTGAYEQYF.

This clonotype was observed a few times. DNA of the CDR3: TGTGCCAGCAGTTTAATTGCGGGTTCCTACAATGAGCAGTTCTTC. It encodes CASSLIAGSYNEQFF. This chain uses TRBV27 with TRBJ2-1; D perhaps matches TRBD2 (5 bases). The CDR3 sequence is 15 residues long. The germline V gene encodes CDR1 MNHEY and CDR2 SMNVEV (reference sequence). V gave up 2 bases and J gave up 1 base, with 9 bases separating them.